This is a list of T cell receptor beta chains from one sample in a study of blood T cell repertoires in COVID-19. Only in-frame clones appear in the TCRdb table, and some are missing; sequencing was by immunoSEQ multiplex PCR. The table records around 250,000 clones, approximately 81% of them present only once. The material sequenced was PBMCs or T cells enriched from blood (not recorded which). These receptors were obtained from a woman aged 50 to 60 who had been exposed to COVID-19. Each CDR3 is given with its conserved first and last residue. A D gene is named only where the DNA matches it firmly. Not every row has a clone size; where given, it reads once, few, many or a size class.

d_call	clone_size	v_call	j_call	cdr3_nt	cdr3_aa
-	-	TRBV9	TRBJ1-2	TGTGCCAGCAGCGTAGAAGGACGGGGATCCTATGGCTACACCTTC	CASSVEGRGSYGYTF
-	-	TRBV12-1	TRBJ1-5	TGTGCCAGCAGCTTTGGGGGCAGAAGCAATCAGCCCCAGCATTTT	CASSFGGRSNQPQHF
TRBD1	few	TRBV7-9	TRBJ1-6	TGTGCCAGCAGCCCGACAGGGAGCTCCTATAATTCACCCCTCCACTTT	CASSPTGSSYNSPLHF
TRBD2	-	TRBV6-1	TRBJ2-5	TGTGCCAGCAGTGAGAGGTCGGGGGGTTTCTGGGAGACCCAGTACTTC	CASSERSGGFWETQYF
-	-	TRBV28	TRBJ1-1	TGTGCCAGCAGTTTTGGAGGGGCAAATACTGAAGCTTTCTTT	CASSFGGANTEAFF
-	-	TRBV10-2	TRBJ2-3	TGCGCCAGCAGGACAGGAGATACGCAGTATTTT	CASRTGDTQYF
TRBD1	once	TRBV10-2	TRBJ1-5	TGCGCCAGCCAGGGGGGAAGCAATCAGCCCCAGCATTTT	CASQGGSNQPQHF
TRBD1	-	TRBV6-5	TRBJ1-5	TGTGCCAGCAGTAACAGGGGGTTGAGTCAGCCCCAGCATTTT	CASSNRGLSQPQHF
-	-	TRBV28	TRBJ1-3	TGTGCCAGCACCGCCGCGGGACGGACGAGAAACACCATATATTTT	CASTAAGRTRNTIYF
-	-	TRBV6-6	TRBJ2-3	TGTGCCAGCAGTCGAGGCGGTTTGAGCCCGGCAGATACGCAGTATTTT	CASSRGGLSPADTQYF
-	-	TRBV7-2	TRBJ2-5	TGTGCCAGCAGCTTATTTGGGCGCCAAGAGACCCAGTACTTC	CASSLFGRQETQYF
TRBD2	-	TRBV28	TRBJ2-5	TGTGCCAGCAGTTTTCCGGCGGGGGGGCCAGAGACCCAGTACTTC	CASSFPAGGPETQYF
-	few	TRBV7-2	TRBJ2-6	TGTGCCAGCAGCCCACGGACTTCCATGGGGGGGGCCAACGTCCTGACTTTC	CASSPRTSMGGANVLTF
-	-	TRBV19	TRBJ1-6	TGTGCCAGTAGCCGGGCAGGGACCTATAATTCACCCCTCCACTTT	CASSRAGTYNSPLHF
-	-	TRBV10-3	TRBJ1-2	TGTGCCATCAGTGAGTTGCCAGGGGCCACCAACTATGGCTACACCTTC	CAISELPGATNYGYTF